A selection of T cell receptor beta chains follows, all from one sample in a study of T cells after yellow fever vaccination. MiXCR, run by TCRdb on the 5' RACE reads, gives a single entry per CDR3 protein. This sample has about 320,000 distinct CDR3 sequences, with around 10% found just once. The material sequenced was CD4+ T cells sorted from PBMCs, taken 45 days after the yellow fever booster vaccination. The receptors come from a man younger than 35 who received the YFV17D yellow fever vaccine. Both conserved end residues are trimmed from each CDR3.

len	j_gene	v_gene	CDR3aa
12	TRBJ2-7	TRBV20-1	SAGTYRGLYEQY
11	TRBJ1-2	TRBV25-1	ASSRTGVYGYT
11	TRBJ1-6	TRBV3-1	ASSPGPNSPLH
14	TRBJ2-5	TRBV27	ASSSTRGGAEETQY
13	TRBJ2-1	TRBV27	ASRGLDLGDNEQF
12	TRBJ2-4	TRBV27	ASSLRDTSDIQY
11	TRBJ1-5	TRBV7-8	ASSYLDDQPQH
13	TRBJ2-3	TRBV19	ASSKVPGITDTQY
11	TRBJ2-3	TRBV10-1	ASSESFTDTQY
12	TRBJ2-7	TRBV18	ASSQGTGLGEQY